This entry features one T cell receptor beta chain sequence. Its recognized antigen is unknown. No qualities accompany the bases; no much larger clone lies one base away. TCRbeta CDR3 regions were amplified from genomic DNA using the immunoSEQ Assay, a bias-controlled multiplex PCR. In the paper's pipeline: Nucleated cell counts per sample were estimated from amplification of reference gene primers within the assay. To quantify the absolute abundance of each unique TCRbeta CDR3 rearrangement, sequence reads were collapsed and filtered. Productive Simpson clonality was computed per sample as the square root of Simpson's diversity index over productive rearrangements. What TCRdb holds here is the immuneACCESS table cut down to in-frame rearrangements. Part of the clones is not present; checked against another copy, under half of the missing clones reflect an unresolved V gene, and the others are unexplained. V, J and clone size derive from that table, while D and trimming were established from the DNA sequence. The sample table contains over 110,000 clones; only one count was recorded for approximately 88% of them. About 28% of the sample rests with the top ten.

The cysteine opens and the phenylalanine closes a CDR3 of 15 amino acids. Kept here is only the CDR3 DNA, which spans 45 bases and is read in frame from base 1. V and J are truncated by 3 bases and 3 bases respectively, leaving an intervening sequence of 12 bases. For CDR1 and CDR2, the germline V gene lists SGHVS and FQNEAQ. Each collaborating institution followed its own protocols to collect whole blood in K2EDTA tubes. Collaborator samples were shipped for TCRbeta analysis as frozen whole blood, isolated PBMCs, or DNA extracted from either sample type. These data are taken from a study of blood T cell repertoires in COVID-19 (dated by TCRdb to 2020 to 2021). Regarding the research as a whole: Collaborator samples came from the United States, Italy and Spain and covered acute and convalescent phases of COVID-19. The material from the prospective study consisted of cDNA or gDNA derived from T cells, B-cell-depleted T cells, or PBMCs. Subjects who had been exposed to COVID-19, were actively infected with it, or had recovered from it provided the deeply sampled blood TCRbeta repertoires that made up the dataset. The repertoires were released in a freely available public database intended as a resource for research on the immune response to SARS-CoV-2. The samples were drawn from two sources: the first 160 participants of the ongoing ImmuneRACE study, and 950 to 1,500 subjects contributed by 6 global collaborators. Sample metadata almost always included a de-identified subject ID, COVID-19 status, age in years and sex. Where available, HLA class I and class II types were taken from metadata supplied by the sample provider and were not determined by assay-based typing. Study-wide findings and limitations: How much clinical and demographic metadata was included differed by source and by participant, and the metadata was provided uncurated.

Recombination connected TRBV7-8 to TRBJ1-5; TRBD1 is a possible D gene, resting on 5 matching bases. Sequenced input: peripheral blood. The TCR was taken from a human donor in a cohort sampled during active COVID-19. The CDR3 corresponds to CASSFSGGTNQPQHF. The nucleotides read TGTGCCAGCAGCTTTTCGGGCGGGACCAATCAGCCCCAGCATTTT.